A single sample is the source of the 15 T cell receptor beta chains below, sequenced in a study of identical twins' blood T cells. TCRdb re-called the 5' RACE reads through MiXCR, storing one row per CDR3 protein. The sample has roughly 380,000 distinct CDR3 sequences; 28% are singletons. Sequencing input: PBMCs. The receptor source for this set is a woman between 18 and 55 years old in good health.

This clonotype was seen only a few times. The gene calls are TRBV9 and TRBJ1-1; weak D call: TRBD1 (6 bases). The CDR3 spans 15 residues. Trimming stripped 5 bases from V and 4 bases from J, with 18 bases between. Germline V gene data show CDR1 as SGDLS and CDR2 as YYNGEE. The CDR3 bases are TGTGCCAGCAGTGAACAGGGACTTCTCCCCACTGAAGCTTTCTTT. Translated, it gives CASSEQGLLPTEAFF.

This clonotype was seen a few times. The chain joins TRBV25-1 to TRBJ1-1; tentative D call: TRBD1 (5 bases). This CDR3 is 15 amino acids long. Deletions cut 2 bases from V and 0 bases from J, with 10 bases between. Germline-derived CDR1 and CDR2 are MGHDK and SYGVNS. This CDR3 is CASSEIGAVNTEAFF. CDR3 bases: TGTGCCAGCAGTGAAATCGGGGCGGTGAACACTGAAGCTTTCTTT.

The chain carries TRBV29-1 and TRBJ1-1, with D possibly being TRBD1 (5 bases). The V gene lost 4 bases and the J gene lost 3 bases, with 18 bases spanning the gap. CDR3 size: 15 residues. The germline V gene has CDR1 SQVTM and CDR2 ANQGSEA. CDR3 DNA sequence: TGCAGCGTTGTGGGGCGAGGGGTTCGGGACACTGAAGCTTTCTTT. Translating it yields CSVVGRGVRDTEAFF.

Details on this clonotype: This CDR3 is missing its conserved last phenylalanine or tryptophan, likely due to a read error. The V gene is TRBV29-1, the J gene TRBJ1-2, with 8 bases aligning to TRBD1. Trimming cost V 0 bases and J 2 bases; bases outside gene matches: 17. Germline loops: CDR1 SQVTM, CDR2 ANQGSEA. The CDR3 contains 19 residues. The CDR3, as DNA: TGCAGCGTTGAAGATCTTTGGGTGACAGGGGCCACGTCCAACTATGGCTACACCCTC. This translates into CSVEDLWVTGATSNYGYTL.

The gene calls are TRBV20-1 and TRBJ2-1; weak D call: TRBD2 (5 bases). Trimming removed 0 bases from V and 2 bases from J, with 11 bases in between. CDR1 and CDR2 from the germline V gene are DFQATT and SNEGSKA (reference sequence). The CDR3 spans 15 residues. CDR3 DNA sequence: TGCAGTGCTAGAGATCTCGGACTTACCTACAATGAGCAGTTCTTC. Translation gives CSARDLGLTYNEQFF.

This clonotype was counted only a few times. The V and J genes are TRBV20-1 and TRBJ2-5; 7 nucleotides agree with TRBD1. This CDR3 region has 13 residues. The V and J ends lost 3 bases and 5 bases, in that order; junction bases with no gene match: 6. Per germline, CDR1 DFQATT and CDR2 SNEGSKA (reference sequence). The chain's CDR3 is CSASGTVSETQYF. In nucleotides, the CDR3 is TGCAGTGCTAGTGGGACAGTGTCTGAGACCCAGTACTTC.

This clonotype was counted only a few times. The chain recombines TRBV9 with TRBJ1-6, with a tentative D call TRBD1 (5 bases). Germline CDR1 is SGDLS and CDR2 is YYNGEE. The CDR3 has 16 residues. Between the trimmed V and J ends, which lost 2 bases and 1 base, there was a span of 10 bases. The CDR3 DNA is TGTGCCAGCAGCGTGACAGAAGGATCCTATAATTCACCCCTCCACTTT. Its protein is CASSVTEGSYNSPLHF.

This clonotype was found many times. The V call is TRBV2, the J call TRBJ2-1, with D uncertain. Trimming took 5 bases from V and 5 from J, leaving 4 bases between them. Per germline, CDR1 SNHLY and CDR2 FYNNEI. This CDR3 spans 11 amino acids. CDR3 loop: CASSYNNEQFF. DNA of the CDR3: TGTGCCAGCAGTTACAACAATGAGCAGTTCTTC.

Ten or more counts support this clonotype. In nucleotides, the CDR3 is TGTGCCAGCAGTTACTCACACACCGGGGAGCTGTTTTTT. Translated, it gives CASSYSHTGELFF. The chain employs TRBV6-5 and TRBJ2-2; D not certain. The CDR3 has 13 residues. The V and J ends lost 0 bases and 3 bases respectively, with 2 bases between them. Germline V gene sequence: CDR1 MNHEY, CDR2 SVGAGI.

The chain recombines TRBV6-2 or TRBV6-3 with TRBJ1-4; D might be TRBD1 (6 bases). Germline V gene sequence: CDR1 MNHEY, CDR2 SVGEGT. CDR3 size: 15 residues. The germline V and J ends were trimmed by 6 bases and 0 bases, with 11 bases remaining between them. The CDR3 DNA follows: TGTGCCAGCAGAGCAAGGACAGCAACTAATGAAAAACTGTTTTTT. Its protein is CASRARTATNEKLFF.

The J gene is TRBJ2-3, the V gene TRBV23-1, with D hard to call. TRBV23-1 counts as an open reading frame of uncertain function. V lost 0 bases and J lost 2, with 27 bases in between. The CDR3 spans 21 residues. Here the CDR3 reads CASSQSGDSGGTLTTTDTQYF. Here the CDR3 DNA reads TGCGCCAGCAGTCAATCAGGAGATTCAGGCGGAACACTCACCACCACAGATACGCAGTATTTT.

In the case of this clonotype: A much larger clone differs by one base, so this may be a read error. The CDR3 DNA reads TGCAATGCTAGATATGTCCGGGGGCGGGCTGAAGCTTTCTTT. It translates to CNARYVRGRAEAFF. The chain combines TRBV20-1 with TRBJ1-1; a weak D match, TRBD1 (6 bases). Germline V lookup: CDR1 DFQATT, CDR2 SNEGSKA (reference sequence). The CDR3 contains 14 residues.

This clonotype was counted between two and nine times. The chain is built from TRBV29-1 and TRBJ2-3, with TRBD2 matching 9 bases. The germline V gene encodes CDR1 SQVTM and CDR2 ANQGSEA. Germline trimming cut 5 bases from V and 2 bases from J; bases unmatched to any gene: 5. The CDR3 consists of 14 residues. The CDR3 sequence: CSVWTSDPTDTQYF. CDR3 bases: TGCAGCGTTTGGACTAGCGACCCCACAGATACGCAGTATTTT.

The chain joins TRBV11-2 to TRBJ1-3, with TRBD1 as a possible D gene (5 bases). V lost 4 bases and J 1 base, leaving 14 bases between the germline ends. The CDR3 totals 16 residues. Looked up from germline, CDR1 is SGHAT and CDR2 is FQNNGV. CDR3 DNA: TGTGCCAGCAGCTCTGACGACAGAGAGTCTGGAAACACCATATATTTT. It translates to CASSSDDRESGNTIYF. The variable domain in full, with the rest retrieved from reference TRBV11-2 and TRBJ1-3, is EAGVAQSPRYKIIEKRQSVAFWCNPISGHATLYWYQQILGQGPKLLIQFQNNGVVDDSQLPKDRFSAERLKGVDSTLKIQPAKLEDSAVYLCASSSDDRESGNTIYFGEGSWLTVV.

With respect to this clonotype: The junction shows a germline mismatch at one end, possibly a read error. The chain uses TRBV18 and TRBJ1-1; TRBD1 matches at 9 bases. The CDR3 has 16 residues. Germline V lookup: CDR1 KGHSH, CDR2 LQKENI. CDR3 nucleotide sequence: TGTGCCAGCTCATCGCGGACAGGGGCCTTGAACACTGAAACTTTCTTT. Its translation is CASSSRTGALNTETFF.